This TCR beta chain was sequenced for a study of blood T cell repertoires in COVID-19. Study context: The cDNA or gDNA used as material had been derived from T cells, B-cell-depleted T cells, or PBMCs.

TCRdb's copy holds only in-frame clones and misses some; the assay was immunoSEQ multiplex PCR. Here the sample spans roughly 350,000 clones, approximately 87% being singletons. Losses at the gene ends were 6 bases for V and 2 bases for J; bases not matched to a gene: 6. The germline V gene has CDR1 SGHNT and CDR2 YENEEA. This CDR3 spans 14 amino acids. Enrolled during active infection, Seattle patients were then followed longitudinally. Sequencing input: peripheral blood. The receptor was derived from a woman between 45 and 65 years old with COVID-19, enrolled during active disease. The J gene is TRBJ2-7, the V gene TRBV11-3; 8 bases are shared with TRBD2. CDR3 bases: TGTGCCAGCAGACCCGGGGGGGGCACCTACGAGCAGTACTTC. It yields the protein CASRPGGGTYEQYF.